The subject of this entry is one T cell receptor beta chain. This clonotype was counted ten times or more. Its binding antigen is unknown. The sample holds no much larger clone one base away, and base qualities are not on file. Libraries of naive CD8 T cells were built from approximately 22,000 to 940,000 sorted cells, with 10%, 30% or 50% of the purified RNA used. Naive CD8 T cells were FACS-sorted as CD8+CD4-CCR7+CD45RA+ on a BD FACSAria II into RLT Plus buffer. To test detection sensitivity, Jurkat RNA equivalent to more than 8 TCR copies was spiked into samples of roughly 18,000-1,000,000 naive CD8 T cells. Enrichment of CD8 T cells was done with RosetteSep CD8+ T Cell Enrichment Cocktail plus Ficoll-Paque, and ACK red cell lysis came afterward. This entry belongs to a study of molecular identifiers for immune sequencing clone quantification (dated by TCRdb to between 2017 and 2018). Study-level background: For a replicate experiment, RNA from approximately 20,000 or 100,000 naive CD8 T cells was divided into five aliquots, and four of the five aliquots were sequenced. CD8 T cells were used in a methods study to benchmark molecular-identifier clustering-based TCR repertoire sequencing (MIDCIRS) and TCR RNA copy counting.

Library preparation used PCR. Sequencer: Illumina HiSeq 4000. Preparation of bulk TCR libraries followed a previously described approach, with the TCR primers listed in Table S5. Purification of total RNA was performed with the Qiagen AllPrep DNA/RNA kit. Before any analysis, reads coming from multiple sequencing runs of the same library were combined into one pool. As for the authors' bioinformatics: Reads were retained only if their TCR constant sequence matched exactly, and those retained reads were trimmed to 150 nt and grouped according to their 12-nt molecular barcodes. Within each barcode group, reads were sub-clustered at a 15% Levenshtein threshold, and quality-weighted consensus sequences were built per RNA molecule. Non-functional sequences were removed, as were lower-count sequences one edit away from another. Based on a fit of two negative binomial distributions, barcode sub-clusters having less than 20% of the maximum read count were discarded. TCRdb passed the public sequencing reads through fastp at Q25 and MiXCR, retaining productive beta sequences. Rows with one shared CDR3 protein collapse into an entry with the most common genes and DNA. It is TCRdb's table, rather than the study itself, that gives the V and J calls and clone size. Across this sample there are about 60,000 distinct CDR3 sequences, with around a fifth seen only once. The leading ten clones occupy over 1.1% of the sample.

Paper-wide results and their limitations: Modeling indicated around 3 TCR RNA copies recovered per cell, compared with approximately 10 by digital PCR, which implies a capture efficiency of 25% to 35%. When barcode sub-clustering was left out, chimeric consensus sequences inflated TCR diversity, with chimeras reaching as high as 47%. Identical TCR molecules sharing a barcode could cause highly expanded clone sizes to be underestimated. In CMV-specific effector cells, over 99% of molecules were held by clones above 20 RNA copies, whereas under 1% of molecules were held by such clones in naive cells. Spiked-in Jurkat TCR RNA equal to a single cell's worth was reported to be detectable even within 1,100,000 naive CD8 T cells. The naive libraries included spiked-in Jurkat TCR RNA (over nine copies' worth), and this RNA is not part of the donor repertoire.

The CDR3 holds 15 amino acids from the cysteine to the phenylalanine. Only CDR3 DNA is held: 45 bases, read in frame from base 1. CDR1 and CDR2 were assigned from the germline V gene as SGHTA and FQGNSA. V is trimmed back by 5 bases and J by 6 bases, and the junction contains 6 bases that no gene match accounts for. The sequence was collected from a human donor in good health. Some libraries in this study had Jurkat cell RNA spiked in. Material for sequencing was naive CD8+ T cells from blood, with Jurkat cell RNA spiked in. The cell subset or site tag for this specimen amounts to: FACS-sorted CD8+CD4-CCR7+CD45RA+ naive T cells. Rearrangement joined TRBV7-2 to TRBJ2-5; 13 central nucleotides agree with TRBD2. The CDR3: CASSPGLAGVQTQYF. The nucleotide sequence reads TGTGCCAGCAGCCCCGGACTAGCGGGAGTACAGACCCAGTACTTC.